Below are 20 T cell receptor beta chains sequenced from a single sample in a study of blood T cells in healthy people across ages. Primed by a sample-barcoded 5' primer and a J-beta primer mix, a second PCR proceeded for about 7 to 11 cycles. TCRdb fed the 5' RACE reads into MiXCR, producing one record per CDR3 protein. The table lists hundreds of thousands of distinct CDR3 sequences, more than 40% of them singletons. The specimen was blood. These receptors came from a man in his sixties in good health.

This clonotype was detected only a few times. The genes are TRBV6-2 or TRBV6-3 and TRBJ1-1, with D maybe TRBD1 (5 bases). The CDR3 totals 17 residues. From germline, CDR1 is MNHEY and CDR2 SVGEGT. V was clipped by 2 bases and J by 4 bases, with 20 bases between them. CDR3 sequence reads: CASSYDSVQGGGTEAFF. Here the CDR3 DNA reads TGTGCCAGCAGTTACGATTCCGTGCAAGGCGGGGGCACTGAAGCTTTCTTT.

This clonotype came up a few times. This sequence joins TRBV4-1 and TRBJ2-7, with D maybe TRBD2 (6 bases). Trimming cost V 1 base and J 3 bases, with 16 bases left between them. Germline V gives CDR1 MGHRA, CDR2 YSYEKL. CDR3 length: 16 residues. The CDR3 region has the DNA TGCGCCAGCAGCCAAGGGGTGGGAGGACCCCACTACGAGCAGTACTTC. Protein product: CASSQGVGGPHYEQYF.

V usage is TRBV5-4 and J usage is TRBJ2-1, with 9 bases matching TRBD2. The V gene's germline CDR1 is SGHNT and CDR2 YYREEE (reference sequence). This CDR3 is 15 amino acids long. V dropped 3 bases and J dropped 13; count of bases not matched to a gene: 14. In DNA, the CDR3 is TGTGCCAGCAGCTCCTTAGCGGGGGCGGGGGAGACCCAGTTCTTC. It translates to CASSSLAGAGETQFF.

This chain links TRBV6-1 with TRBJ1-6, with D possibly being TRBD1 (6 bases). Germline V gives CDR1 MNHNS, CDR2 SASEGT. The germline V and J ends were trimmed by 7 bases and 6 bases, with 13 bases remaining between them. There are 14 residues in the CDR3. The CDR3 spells CASNTGTPNSPLHF. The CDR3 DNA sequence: TGTGCCAGCAATACCGGGACACCTAATTCACCCCTCCACTTT.

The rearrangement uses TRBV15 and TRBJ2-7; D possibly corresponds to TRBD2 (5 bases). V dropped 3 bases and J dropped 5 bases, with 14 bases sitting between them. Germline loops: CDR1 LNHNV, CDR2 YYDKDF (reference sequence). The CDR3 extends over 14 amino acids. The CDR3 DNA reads TGTGCCACCAGCAGTCTGTCTAGCAGCGACGAGCAGTACTTC. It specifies CATSSLSSSDEQYF.

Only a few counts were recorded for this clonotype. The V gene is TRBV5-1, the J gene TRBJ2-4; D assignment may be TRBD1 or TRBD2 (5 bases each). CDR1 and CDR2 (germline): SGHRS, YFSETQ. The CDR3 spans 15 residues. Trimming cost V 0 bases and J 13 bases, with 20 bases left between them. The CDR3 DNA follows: TGCGCCAGCAGCTTGGATACGGGATGGGGCAGGGAGCAGTACTTC. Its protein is CASSLDTGWGREQYF.

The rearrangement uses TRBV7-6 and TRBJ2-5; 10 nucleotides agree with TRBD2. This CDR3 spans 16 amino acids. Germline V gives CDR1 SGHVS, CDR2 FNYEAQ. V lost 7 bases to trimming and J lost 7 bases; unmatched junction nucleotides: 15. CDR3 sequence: CASTLQRGGLGGTQYF. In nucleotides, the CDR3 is TGTGCCAGCACCCTTCAGCGGGGGGGCCTAGGAGGGACCCAGTACTTC.

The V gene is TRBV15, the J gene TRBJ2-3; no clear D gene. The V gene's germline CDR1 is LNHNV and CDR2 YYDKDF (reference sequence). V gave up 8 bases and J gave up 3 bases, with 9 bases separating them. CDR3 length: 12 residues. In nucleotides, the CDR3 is TGTGCCACCGCCCTCCCGACAGATACGCAGTATTTT. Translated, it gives CATALPTDTQYF.

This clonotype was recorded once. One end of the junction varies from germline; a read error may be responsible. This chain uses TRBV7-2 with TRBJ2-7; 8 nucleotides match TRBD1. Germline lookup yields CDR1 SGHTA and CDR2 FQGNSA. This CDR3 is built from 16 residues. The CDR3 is CASSLKQGQGPYKQYF. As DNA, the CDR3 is TGTGCCAGCAGCTTAAAACAAGGACAGGGCCCCTACAAGCAGTACTTC.

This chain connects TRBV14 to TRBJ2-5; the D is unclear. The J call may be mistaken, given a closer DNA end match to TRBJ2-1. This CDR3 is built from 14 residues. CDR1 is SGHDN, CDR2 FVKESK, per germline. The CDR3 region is CASSQADRQETQFF. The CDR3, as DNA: TGTGCCAGCAGCCAAGCAGACCGGCAAGAGACCCAGTTCTTC.

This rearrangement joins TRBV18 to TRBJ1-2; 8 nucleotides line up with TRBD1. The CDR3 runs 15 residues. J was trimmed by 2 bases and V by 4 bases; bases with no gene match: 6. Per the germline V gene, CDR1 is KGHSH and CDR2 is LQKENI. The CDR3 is CASSHSTGDNYGYTF. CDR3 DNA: TGTGCCAGCTCACACTCGACAGGGGACAACTATGGCTACACCTTC.

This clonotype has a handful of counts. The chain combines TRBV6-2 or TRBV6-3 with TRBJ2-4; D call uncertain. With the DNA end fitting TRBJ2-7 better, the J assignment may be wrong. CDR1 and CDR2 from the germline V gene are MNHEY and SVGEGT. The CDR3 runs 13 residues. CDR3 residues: CASSYTRAYEQYF. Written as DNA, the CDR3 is TGTGCCAGCAGTTATACAAGGGCTTACGAGCAGTACTTC.

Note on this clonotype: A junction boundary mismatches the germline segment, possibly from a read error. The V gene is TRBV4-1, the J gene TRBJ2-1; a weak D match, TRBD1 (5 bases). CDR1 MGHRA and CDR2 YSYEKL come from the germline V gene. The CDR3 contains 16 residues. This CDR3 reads CASSQADRSSYNEQFF. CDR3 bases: TGCGCCAGCAGTCAAGCCGACAGAAGCTCCTACAATGAGCAGTTCTTC.

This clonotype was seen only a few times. The CDR3 loop is CASSYRAQDTQYF. The CDR3 coding sequence is TGTGCCAGCAGTTACCGGGCCCAAGATACGCAGTATTTT. V is TRBV6-6 and J is TRBJ2-3; D call uncertain. Trimming pared 2 bases from V and 5 bases from J, leaving 8 bases between. Germline values: CDR1 MNHNY, CDR2 SVGAGI (reference sequence). CDR3 length: 13 residues.

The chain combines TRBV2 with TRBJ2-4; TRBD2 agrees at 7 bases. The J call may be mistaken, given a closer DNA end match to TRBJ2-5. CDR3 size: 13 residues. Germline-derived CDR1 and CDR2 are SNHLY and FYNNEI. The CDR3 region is CASRKRGQETQYF. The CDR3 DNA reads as TGTGCCAGCAGAAAGCGGGGCCAAGAGACCCAGTACTTC.

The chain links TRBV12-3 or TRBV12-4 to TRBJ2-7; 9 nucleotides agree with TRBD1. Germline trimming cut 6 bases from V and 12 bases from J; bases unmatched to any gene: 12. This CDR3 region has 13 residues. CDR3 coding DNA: TGTGCCAGCAGAGGACAGGGGCGGGAGACCCGGTACTTC. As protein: CASRGQGRETRYF.

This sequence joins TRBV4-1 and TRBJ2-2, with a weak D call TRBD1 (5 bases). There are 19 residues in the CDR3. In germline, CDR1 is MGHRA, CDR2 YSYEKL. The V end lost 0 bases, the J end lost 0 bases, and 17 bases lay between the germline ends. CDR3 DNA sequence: TGCGCCAGCAGCCAAGATTTCTTTTTAGGGGCGCCGAACACCGGGGAGCTGTTTTTT. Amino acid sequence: CASSQDFFLGAPNTGELFF.

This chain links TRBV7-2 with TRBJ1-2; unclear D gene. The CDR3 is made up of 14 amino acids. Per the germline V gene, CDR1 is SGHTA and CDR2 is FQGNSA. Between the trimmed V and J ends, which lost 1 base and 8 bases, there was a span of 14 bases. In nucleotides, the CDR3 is TGTGCCAGCAGCTTAGTTCAGGCGACCTTCGGCTACACCTTC. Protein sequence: CASSLVQATFGYTF.

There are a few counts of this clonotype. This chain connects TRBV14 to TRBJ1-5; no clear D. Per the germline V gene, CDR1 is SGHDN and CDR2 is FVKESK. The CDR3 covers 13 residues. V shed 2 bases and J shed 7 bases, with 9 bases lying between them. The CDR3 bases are TGTGCCAGCAGCCAAAGCCTGGAGCAGCCCCAGCATTTT. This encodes CASSQSLEQPQHF.

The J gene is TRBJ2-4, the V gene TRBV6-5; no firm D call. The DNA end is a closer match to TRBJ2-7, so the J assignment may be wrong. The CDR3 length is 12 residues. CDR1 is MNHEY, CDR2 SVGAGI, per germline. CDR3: CASSPQSTEQYF. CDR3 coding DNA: TGTGCCAGCAGTCCCCAAAGTACCGAGCAGTACTTC.